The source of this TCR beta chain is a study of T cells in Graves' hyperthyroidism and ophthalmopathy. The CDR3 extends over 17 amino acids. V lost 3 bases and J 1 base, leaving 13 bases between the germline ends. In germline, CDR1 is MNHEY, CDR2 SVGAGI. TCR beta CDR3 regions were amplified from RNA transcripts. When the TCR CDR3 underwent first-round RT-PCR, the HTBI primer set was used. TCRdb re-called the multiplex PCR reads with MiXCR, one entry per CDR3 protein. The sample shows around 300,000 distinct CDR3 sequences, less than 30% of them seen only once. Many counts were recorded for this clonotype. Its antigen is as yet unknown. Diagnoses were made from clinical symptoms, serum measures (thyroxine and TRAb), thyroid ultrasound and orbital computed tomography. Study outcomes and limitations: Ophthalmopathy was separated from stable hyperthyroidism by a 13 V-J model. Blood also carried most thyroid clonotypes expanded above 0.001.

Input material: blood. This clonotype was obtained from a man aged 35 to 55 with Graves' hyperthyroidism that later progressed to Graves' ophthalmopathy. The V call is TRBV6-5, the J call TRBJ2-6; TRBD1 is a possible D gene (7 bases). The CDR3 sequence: CASSYGAGGSGANVLTF. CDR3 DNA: TGTGCCAGCAGTTATGGGGCAGGGGGGTCTGGGGCCAACGTCCTGACTTTC.